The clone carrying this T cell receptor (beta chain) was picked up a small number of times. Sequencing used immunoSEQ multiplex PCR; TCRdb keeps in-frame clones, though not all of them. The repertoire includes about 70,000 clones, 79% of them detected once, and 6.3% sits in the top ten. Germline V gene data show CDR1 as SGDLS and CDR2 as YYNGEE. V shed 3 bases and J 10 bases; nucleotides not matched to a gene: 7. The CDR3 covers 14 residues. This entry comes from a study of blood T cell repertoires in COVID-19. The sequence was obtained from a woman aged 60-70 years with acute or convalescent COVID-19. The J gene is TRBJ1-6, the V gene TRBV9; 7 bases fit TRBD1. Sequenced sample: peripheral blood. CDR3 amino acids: CASSETGVGSPLHF. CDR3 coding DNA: TGTGCCAGCAGCGAAACAGGGGTTGGGTCACCCCTCCACTTT.